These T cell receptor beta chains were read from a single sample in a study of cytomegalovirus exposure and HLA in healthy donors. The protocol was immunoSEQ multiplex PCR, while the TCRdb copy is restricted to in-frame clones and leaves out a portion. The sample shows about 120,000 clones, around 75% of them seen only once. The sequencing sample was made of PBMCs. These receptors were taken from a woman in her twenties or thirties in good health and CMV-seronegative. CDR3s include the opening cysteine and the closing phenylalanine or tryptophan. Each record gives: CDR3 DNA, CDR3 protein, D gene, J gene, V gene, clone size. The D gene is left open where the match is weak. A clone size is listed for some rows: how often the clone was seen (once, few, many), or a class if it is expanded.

CDR3 DNA: TGTGCCAGCAGTTACGGACAGGGGGCCTACAATGAGCAGTTCTTC
CDR3 protein: CASSYGQGAYNEQFF
D gene: TRBD1
J gene: TRBJ2-1
V gene: TRBV6-6
clone size: .

CDR3 DNA: TGTGCCTGGAGTGTCGAACTAGCGGGGCCCTACGAGCAGTACTTC
CDR3 protein: CAWSVELAGPYEQYF
D gene: TRBD2
J gene: TRBJ2-7
V gene: TRBV30
clone size: .

CDR3 DNA: TGTGCCAGCAGCCCCGGGACAGGGTACGAGCAGTACTTC
CDR3 protein: CASSPGTGYEQYF
D gene: TRBD1
J gene: TRBJ2-7
V gene: TRBV7-9
clone size: .

CDR3 DNA: TGTGCCAGCAGTTACTCGGACAGTGAGCAGTTCTTC
CDR3 protein: CASSYSDSEQFF
D gene: .
J gene: TRBJ2-1
V gene: TRBV6-5
clone size: .

CDR3 DNA: TGTGCCAGCAGCCAAGACCAGGGGCTTACACCCCTCCACTTT
CDR3 protein: CASSQDQGLTPLHF
D gene: .
J gene: TRBJ1-6
V gene: TRBV9
clone size: .

CDR3 DNA: TGTGCCAGCAGCTTTTCGGGACAGGGCCCCAACTATGGCTACACCTTC
CDR3 protein: CASSFSGQGPNYGYTF
D gene: TRBD1
J gene: TRBJ1-2
V gene: TRBV7-6
clone size: once

CDR3 DNA: TGTGCCAGCAGCTATGGGGCGGGGGTTTGGAATTCACCCCTCCACTTT
CDR3 protein: CASSYGAGVWNSPLHF
D gene: .
J gene: TRBJ1-6
V gene: TRBV5-6
clone size: .

CDR3 DNA: TGTGCCAGCAGCTATAGGATCGGGACCTACGAGCAGTACTTC
CDR3 protein: CASSYRIGTYEQYF
D gene: .
J gene: TRBJ2-7
V gene: TRBV11-3
clone size: .

CDR3 DNA: TGTGCCAGTAGTATTGGTCATCTAGGAGGCTACACCTTC
CDR3 protein: CASSIGHLGGYTF
D gene: .
J gene: TRBJ1-2
V gene: TRBV19
clone size: .

CDR3 DNA: TGTGCCAGCAGTGACTACAGGGAGACATCACCCCTCCACTTT
CDR3 protein: CASSDYRETSPLHF
D gene: .
J gene: TRBJ1-6
V gene: TRBV25-1
clone size: .

CDR3 DNA: TGCAGTGCGGCGGGGGGAGCAAAACTGTTTTTT
CDR3 protein: CSAAGGAKLFF
D gene: .
J gene: TRBJ1-4
V gene: TRBV20-1
clone size: .

CDR3 DNA: TGCAGCGTCCAAGCTTTCGACAGGGTCAACACCTTC
CDR3 protein: CSVQAFDRVNTF
D gene: TRBD1
J gene: TRBJ1-2
V gene: TRBV29-1
clone size: .

CDR3 DNA: TGCGCCAGCAGCCGAGTTAGCGGGGGGGGCAATGAGCAGTTCTTC
CDR3 protein: CASSRVSGGGNEQFF
D gene: TRBD2
J gene: TRBJ2-1
V gene: TRBV4-3
clone size: .

CDR3 DNA: TGTGCCAGCAGCTTAACTAGGATGAGCACTGAAGCTTTCTTT
CDR3 protein: CASSLTRMSTEAFF
D gene: .
J gene: TRBJ1-1
V gene: TRBV5-5
clone size: .

CDR3 DNA: TGCGCCAGCAGCCCGAAATCCAGGGTGGGGTATGGCTACACCTTC
CDR3 protein: CASSPKSRVGYGYTF
D gene: .
J gene: TRBJ1-2
V gene: TRBV5-1
clone size: .

CDR3 DNA: TGTGCCTGGAATCGGGGACTAGCGGGAGCGAAGGAGCAGTACTTC
CDR3 protein: CAWNRGLAGAKEQYF
D gene: TRBD2
J gene: TRBJ2-7
V gene: TRBV30
clone size: .

CDR3 DNA: TGTGCCTGGAGCCAATCAGGGGTACGCACTGAAGCTTTCTTT
CDR3 protein: CAWSQSGVRTEAFF
D gene: .
J gene: TRBJ1-1
V gene: TRBV30
clone size: .

CDR3 DNA: TGTGCCAGCAGTTACTCGAGGGCTGGGTTGGGCTACACCTTC
CDR3 protein: CASSYSRAGLGYTF
D gene: .
J gene: TRBJ1-2
V gene: TRBV6-5
clone size: .

CDR3 DNA: TGCGCCAGCAGCACAGGGGCCTCTGGAAACACCATATATTTT
CDR3 protein: CASSTGASGNTIYF
D gene: TRBD1
J gene: TRBJ1-3
V gene: TRBV5-1
clone size: .

CDR3 DNA: TGTGCCAGCAGTTACTCCCAACTTAATTCACCCCTCCACTTT
CDR3 protein: CASSYSQLNSPLHF
D gene: .
J gene: TRBJ1-6
V gene: TRBV6-6
clone size: .

CDR3 DNA: TGTGCCAGCGTGACAGGGGGCGCCCTTAACACTGAAGCTTTCTTT
CDR3 protein: CASVTGGALNTEAFF
D gene: TRBD1
J gene: TRBJ1-1
V gene: TRBV6-1
clone size: .

CDR3 DNA: TGTGCCAGCAGTTACGGTGGCCCGATCGGGTATGGCTACACCTTC
CDR3 protein: CASSYGGPIGYGYTF
D gene: .
J gene: TRBJ1-2
V gene: TRBV6-5
clone size: .

CDR3 DNA: TGTGCCAGCAGTTACCCTCAGACAGGCCCCCCAGGGACCCAGTACTTC
CDR3 protein: CASSYPQTGPPGTQYF
D gene: .
J gene: TRBJ2-5
V gene: TRBV6-6
clone size: once

CDR3 DNA: TGTGCCAGCAGCTTCTTGGCAGGGTTGAGGACTGAAGCTTTCTTT
CDR3 protein: CASSFLAGLRTEAFF
D gene: .
J gene: TRBJ1-1
V gene: TRBV14
clone size: .

CDR3 DNA: TGTGCCAGCAGTGAACCCTTGACCGGGACAGGGCTGTTTTTATCGAACGAGCAGTACTTC
CDR3 protein: CASSEPLTGTGLFLSNEQYF
D gene: TRBD1
J gene: TRBJ2-7
V gene: TRBV6-1
clone size: .

CDR3 DNA: TGTGCCAGCAGTTTGACAGGGGCGAGGCAGCCCCAGCATTTT
CDR3 protein: CASSLTGARQPQHF
D gene: TRBD1
J gene: TRBJ1-5
V gene: TRBV27
clone size: .

CDR3 DNA: TGTGCCAGCAGCCGACAAATCAGGGATGAGCAGTTCTTC
CDR3 protein: CASSRQIRDEQFF
D gene: .
J gene: TRBJ2-1
V gene: TRBV4-2
clone size: once

CDR3 DNA: TGTGCCAGCAGCACCGGGATGAACACTGAAGCTTTCTTT
CDR3 protein: CASSTGMNTEAFF
D gene: .
J gene: TRBJ1-1
V gene: TRBV7-9
clone size: .

CDR3 DNA: .
CDR3 protein: CASSFGAGARYF
D gene: .
J gene: TRBJ1-6
V gene: TRBV5-4
clone size: .

CDR3 DNA: TGTGCCAGCAGTTCTGGGGGGATCGGTGGCACTGAAGCTTTCTTT
CDR3 protein: CASSSGGIGGTEAFF
D gene: .
J gene: TRBJ1-1
V gene: TRBV25-1
clone size: few

CDR3 DNA: TGCGCCAGCAGCCAAGGTAGCGGGAGGTTCCCAGATACGCAGTATTTT
CDR3 protein: CASSQGSGRFPDTQYF
D gene: TRBD2
J gene: TRBJ2-3
V gene: TRBV4-1
clone size: .

CDR3 DNA: TGTGCCAGCAGCTTTACCTACGAGCAGTACTTC
CDR3 protein: CASSFTYEQYF
D gene: .
J gene: TRBJ2-7
V gene: TRBV11-3
clone size: .

CDR3 DNA: TGCGCCAGCAGGCCGGGACAGGCCTCTGGTGAATACTTC
CDR3 protein: CASRPGQASGEYF
D gene: TRBD1
J gene: TRBJ2-7
V gene: TRBV5-1
clone size: .

CDR3 DNA: TGTGCCTGGAGCGGCGGGACAGTATCCGAGCAGTACTTC
CDR3 protein: CAWSGGTVSEQYF
D gene: .
J gene: TRBJ2-7
V gene: TRBV30
clone size: .

CDR3 DNA: TGTGCCAGCAGCCCACCGGGAAAGGGACAGCCACTCTATGGCTACACCTTC
CDR3 protein: CASSPPGKGQPLYGYTF
D gene: TRBD1
J gene: TRBJ1-2
V gene: TRBV14
clone size: .

CDR3 DNA: TGCGCCAGCAGCCAAGTCTCAGGCGACTATGGCTACACCTTC
CDR3 protein: CASSQVSGDYGYTF
D gene: .
J gene: TRBJ1-2
V gene: TRBV4-3
clone size: .

CDR3 DNA: TGCGCCAGCAGCTTGGACCGACTAGCGGGAGCAATCACAGATACGCAGTATTTT
CDR3 protein: CASSLDRLAGAITDTQYF
D gene: TRBD2
J gene: TRBJ2-3
V gene: TRBV5-1
clone size: .

CDR3 DNA: TGCGCCAGCAGCCAAGCTCTCAGCGGGGGGCAAGAGACCCAGTACTTC
CDR3 protein: CASSQALSGGQETQYF
D gene: TRBD2
J gene: TRBJ2-5
V gene: TRBV4-3
clone size: .

CDR3 DNA: TGTGCCAGCAGCCAGCAACCTAGCGGGTTCCCCACCCCGAACTACAATGAGCAGTTCTTC
CDR3 protein: CASSQQPSGFPTPNYNEQFF
D gene: TRBD2
J gene: TRBJ2-1
V gene: TRBV4-2
clone size: .

CDR3 DNA: TGCGCCAGCAGCTTGGCCTATGGGACAGAGGGCGGTGGCTACACCTTC
CDR3 protein: CASSLAYGTEGGGYTF
D gene: TRBD1
J gene: TRBJ1-2
V gene: TRBV5-1
clone size: .

CDR3 DNA: TGTGCCAGCAGCACCCGGACAGGTCCAAGGAACTATGGCTACACCTTC
CDR3 protein: CASSTRTGPRNYGYTF
D gene: TRBD1
J gene: TRBJ1-2
V gene: TRBV5-4
clone size: .

CDR3 DNA: TGTGCCAGCAGTTTATTAGAGGACAGGGCCGAGCAGTACTTC
CDR3 protein: CASSLLEDRAEQYF
D gene: TRBD1
J gene: TRBJ2-7
V gene: TRBV6-5
clone size: few

CDR3 DNA: TGCGCCAGCAGCTTGGGGGGACTAGCAGATACGCAGTATTTT
CDR3 protein: CASSLGGLADTQYF
D gene: TRBD2
J gene: TRBJ2-3
V gene: TRBV5-1
clone size: .

CDR3 DNA: TGTGCCAGCAGTTTTCCGGAGGGGTGGCAGTACTTC
CDR3 protein: CASSFPEGWQYF
D gene: .
J gene: TRBJ2-7
V gene: TRBV28
clone size: .

CDR3 DNA: TGCGCCACAAGGACAGGGCCTGAAGCTTTCTTT
CDR3 protein: CATRTGPEAFF
D gene: TRBD1
J gene: TRBJ1-1
V gene: TRBV10-2
clone size: .

CDR3 DNA: TGTGCCAGCAGCTTGTTCCCCAGGGGGCTGGCTAATGAAAAACTGTTTTTT
CDR3 protein: CASSLFPRGLANEKLFF
D gene: TRBD1
J gene: TRBJ1-4
V gene: TRBV7-2
clone size: .

CDR3 DNA: TGTGCCATCAGTGCTGGGACAGGCGGAGAAGCTTTCTTT
CDR3 protein: CAISAGTGGEAFF
D gene: TRBD1
J gene: TRBJ1-1
V gene: TRBV10-3
clone size: once

CDR3 DNA: TGCGCCAGCAGCGTACCGACAGGGATTGGCTACACCTTC
CDR3 protein: CASSVPTGIGYTF
D gene: TRBD1
J gene: TRBJ1-2
V gene: TRBV5-1
clone size: .

CDR3 DNA: TGTGCCTGGCGTCACGCGGTATCCCAAGAGACCCAGTACTTC
CDR3 protein: CAWRHAVSQETQYF
D gene: .
J gene: TRBJ2-5
V gene: TRBV30
clone size: few